The T cell receptor (beta chain) described here comes from a study of blood T cell repertoires in COVID-19. The overall study: The study drew acute and convalescent COVID-19 samples from the United States, Italy and Spain. Nucleic acid was either cDNA or gDNA, and it came from T cells, B-cell-depleted T cells, or PBMCs.

The CDR3 covers 17 residues. V was clipped by 6 bases and J by 0 bases, with 20 bases between them. CDR1 and CDR2 (germline): MNHEY, SMNVEV (reference sequence). In the original processing: Reference gene primer amplification yielded estimated nucleated cell counts. Assay: immunoSEQ multiplex PCR; the TCRdb copy retains only in-frame clones and omits some. That table supplies the V and J calls and clone size; D and trimming were determined from the DNA. The profile shows approximately 360,000 clones, more than 80% of them singletons. This chain uses TRBV27 with TRBJ1-1; maybe TRBD1 (5 bases). The source is a man in his forties or fifties with acute or convalescent COVID-19. Sequenced sample: peripheral blood. The CDR3: CASSRGGWGKVNTEAFF. For the CDR3, the DNA is TGTGCCAGCAGCCGGGGGGGGTGGGGGAAGGTGAACACTGAAGCTTTCTTT.